This TCR beta chain was identified in a study of cytomegalovirus exposure and HLA in healthy donors. It was the approximately 110-subject validation cohort, separate from the approximately 700-subject first cohort, to which the donors belonged. The study, taken as a whole, reports: Listed as cytomegalovirus-associated were more than 150 TCR beta chains.

Note on this clone: No antigen is known for it.

The germline gives CDR1 MDHEN, CDR2 SYDVKM. The germline V and J ends were trimmed by 5 bases and 2 bases, with 17 bases remaining between them. This CDR3 is built from 16 residues. Method: immunoSEQ multiplex PCR; TCRdb's copy keeps in-frame clones and lacks some. The sample consists of about 65,000 clones, 85% to 95% of them appearing once. The chain couples TRBV28 to TRBJ2-3; D is possibly TRBD2 (5 bases). The specimen was PBMCs. This sequence was found in a young man in good health and CMV-seropositive. CDR3 in DNA: TGTGCCAGCAGTCAACACACCACGGGGTCCACAGATACGCAGTATTTT. As protein: CASSQHTTGSTDTQYF.